This T cell receptor (beta chain) was obtained from a study of blood T cell repertoires in COVID-19. Trimming cost V 5 bases and J 5 bases, with 9 bases left between them. Germline lookup yields CDR1 SEHNR and CDR2 FQNEAQ (reference sequence). The CDR3 is 12 residues long. TCRdb keeps only in-frame clones here, not all; method: immunoSEQ multiplex PCR. The sample has some 390,000 clones, around 87% seen once. The TCR was taken from a woman in her sixties or seventies with COVID-19, enrolled during active disease. The J gene is TRBJ1-2, the V gene TRBV7-9; possibly TRBD1 for D (6 bases). Sequencing input: peripheral blood. CDR3 in amino acids: CASSRTDYGYTF. The CDR3 bases are TGTGCCAGCAGCCGGACAGATTATGGCTACACCTTC.